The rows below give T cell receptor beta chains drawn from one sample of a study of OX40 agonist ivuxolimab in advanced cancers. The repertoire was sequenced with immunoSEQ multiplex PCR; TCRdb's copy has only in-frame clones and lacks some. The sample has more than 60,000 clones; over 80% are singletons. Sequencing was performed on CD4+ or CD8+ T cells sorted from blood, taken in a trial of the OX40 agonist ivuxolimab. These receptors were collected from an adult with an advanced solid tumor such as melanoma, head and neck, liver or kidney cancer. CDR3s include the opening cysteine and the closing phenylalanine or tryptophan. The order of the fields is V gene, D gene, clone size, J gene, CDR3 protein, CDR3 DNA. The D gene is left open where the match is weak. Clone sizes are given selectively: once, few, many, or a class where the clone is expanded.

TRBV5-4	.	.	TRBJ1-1	CASSFGGHGSNTEAFF	TGTGCCAGCAGCTTTGGAGGCCACGGATCTAACACTGAAGCTTTCTTT
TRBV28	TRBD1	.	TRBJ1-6	CATRGTGMNSPLHF	TGTGCTACCCGAGGGACAGGGATGAATTCACCCCTCCACTTT
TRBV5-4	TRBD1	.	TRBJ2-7	CASRLGGTGGSEQYF	TGTGCCAGCAGACTGGGGGGGACAGGGGGAAGCGAGCAGTACTTC
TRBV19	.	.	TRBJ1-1	CASSIQGRGSEAFF	TGTGCCAGTAGTATACAGGGCAGAGGTTCTGAAGCTTTCTTT
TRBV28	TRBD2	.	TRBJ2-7	CASGRTGGADYEQYF	TGTGCCAGCGGGCGGACGGGGGGAGCCGACTACGAGCAGTACTTC
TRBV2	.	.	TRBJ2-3	CASKVSPTDTQYF	TGTGCCAGCAAAGTTAGCCCCACAGATACGCAGTATTTT
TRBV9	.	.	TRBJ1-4	CASSATATNEKLFF	TGTGCCAGCAGCGCGACGGCCACTAATGAAAAACTGTTTTTT
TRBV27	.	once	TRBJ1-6	CASRDLGIGDSPLHF	TGTGCCAGCAGGGACCTGGGGATTGGTGATTCACCCCTCCACTTT
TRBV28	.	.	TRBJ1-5	CASILSQTDQPQHF	TGTGCCAGCATTTTAAGCCAGACAGATCAGCCCCAGCATTTT
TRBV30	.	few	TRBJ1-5	CAWSVGGGSFQPQHF	TGTGCCTGGAGTGTAGGGGGGGGCTCCTTTCAGCCCCAGCATTTT
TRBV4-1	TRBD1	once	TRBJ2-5	CASSRTGVQETQYF	TGCGCCAGCAGCCGTACAGGGGTTCAAGAGACCCAGTACTTC
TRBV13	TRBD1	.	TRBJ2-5	CASRSTGLETQYF	TGTGCCAGCCGATCGACAGGGCTGGAGACCCAGTACTTC
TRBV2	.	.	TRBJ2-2	CASSGQGRAGELFF	TGTGCCAGCAGTGGCCAGGGAAGGGCCGGGGAGCTGTTTTTT
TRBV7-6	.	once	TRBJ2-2	CASSLSAPGTGELFF	TGTGCCAGCAGCTTATCGGCCCCGGGGACCGGGGAGCTGTTTTTT
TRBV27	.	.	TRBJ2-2	CASRRSYTGELFF	TGTGCCAGCAGGCGGAGTTACACCGGGGAGCTGTTTTTT
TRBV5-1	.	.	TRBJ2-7	CASSLAPGQHYEQYF	TGCGCCAGCAGCTTGGCCCCGGGACAACACTACGAGCAGTACTTC
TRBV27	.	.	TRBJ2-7	CASSLEGGEQYF	TGTGCCAGCAGTTTAGAAGGGGGCGAGCAGTACTTC
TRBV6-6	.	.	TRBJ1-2	CASRAQAYGYTF	TGTGCCAGCAGAGCACAGGCCTACGGCTACACCTTC
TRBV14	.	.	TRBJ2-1	CASSQGSYNEQFF	TGTGCCAGCAGCCAGGGTTCCTACAATGAGCAGTTCTTC
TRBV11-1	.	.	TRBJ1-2	CASSFRRFEGYTF	TGTGCCAGCAGCTTCCGGCGTTTTGAAGGCTACACCTTC